Sequencing of this T cell receptor beta chain was carried out in a study of shared clonotypes between healthy human individuals. Using immunoSEQ multiplex PCR, the repertoire was profiled, and TCRdb retains in-frame clones only, with some absent. Of about 2.4 million clones in the sample, about 92% were seen once. A remark on this clone: Antigen specificity is unknown. In the same sample, other DNA sequences code for this CDR3.

General study points: Sharing of clonotypes among donors was expected to vary with sequencing depth.

Specimen: naive CD4+ T cells sorted from blood. Noted subset: CD45RA+ positively selected. This sequence was found in a man aged 18-30 years in good health.

CDR3 region: CASTGNTEAFF. The DNA of the CDR3 is TGTGCCAGCACGGGTAACACTGAAGCTTTCTTT. The chain combines TRBV6-5 with TRBJ1-1, with D hard to call. The CDR3 runs 11 residues. Trimming pared 7 bases from V and 2 bases from J, leaving 5 bases between. Looked up from germline, CDR1 is MNHEY and CDR2 is SVGAGI.